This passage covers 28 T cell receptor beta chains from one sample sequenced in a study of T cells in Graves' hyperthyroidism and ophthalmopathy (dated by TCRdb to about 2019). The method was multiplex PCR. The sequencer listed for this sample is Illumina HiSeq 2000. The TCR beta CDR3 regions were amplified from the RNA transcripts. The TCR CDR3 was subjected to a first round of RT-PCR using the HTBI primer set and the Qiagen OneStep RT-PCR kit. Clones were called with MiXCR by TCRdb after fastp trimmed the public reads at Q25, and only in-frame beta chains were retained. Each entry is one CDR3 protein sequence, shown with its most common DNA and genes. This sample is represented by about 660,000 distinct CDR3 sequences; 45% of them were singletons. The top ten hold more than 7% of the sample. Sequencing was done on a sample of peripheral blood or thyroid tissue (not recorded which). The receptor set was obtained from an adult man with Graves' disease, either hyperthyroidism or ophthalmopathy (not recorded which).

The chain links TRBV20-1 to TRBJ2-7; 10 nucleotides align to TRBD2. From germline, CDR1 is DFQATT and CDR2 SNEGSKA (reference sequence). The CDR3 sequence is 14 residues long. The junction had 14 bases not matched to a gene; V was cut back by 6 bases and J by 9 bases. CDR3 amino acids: CSAGGLAERIGQYF. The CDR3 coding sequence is TGCAGTGCCGGTGGACTAGCGGAACGAATAGGGCAGTACTTC.

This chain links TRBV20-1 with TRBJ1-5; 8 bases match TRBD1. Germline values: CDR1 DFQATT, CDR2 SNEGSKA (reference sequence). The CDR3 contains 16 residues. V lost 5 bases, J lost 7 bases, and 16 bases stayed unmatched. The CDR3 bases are TGCAGTGCTTTTGTTCAACCGACAGGGGAGGGACAGCCCCAGCATTTT. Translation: CSAFVQPTGEGQPQHF.

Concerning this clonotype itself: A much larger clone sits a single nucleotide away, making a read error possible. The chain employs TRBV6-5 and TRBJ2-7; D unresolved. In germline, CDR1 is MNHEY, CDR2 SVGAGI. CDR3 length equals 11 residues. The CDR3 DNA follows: TGTGCCAGCAGTTTTGACCACGAGAAGTACTTC. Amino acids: CASSFDHEKYF.

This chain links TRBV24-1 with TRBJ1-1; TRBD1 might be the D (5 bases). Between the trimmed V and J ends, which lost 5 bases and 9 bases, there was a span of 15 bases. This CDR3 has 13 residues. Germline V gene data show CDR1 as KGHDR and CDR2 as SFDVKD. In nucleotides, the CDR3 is TGTGCCACCAGTGGGCAGGGAGGGTTGCAAGCTTTCTTT. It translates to CATSGQGGLQAFF.

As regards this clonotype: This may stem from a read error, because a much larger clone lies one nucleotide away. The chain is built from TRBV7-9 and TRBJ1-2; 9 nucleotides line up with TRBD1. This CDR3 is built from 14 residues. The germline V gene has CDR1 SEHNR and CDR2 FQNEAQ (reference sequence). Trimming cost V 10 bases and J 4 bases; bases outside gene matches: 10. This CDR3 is CANRGVTGGYGYTF. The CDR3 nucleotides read TGTGCCAACAGGGGAGTGACAGGGGGCTATGGCTACACCTTC.

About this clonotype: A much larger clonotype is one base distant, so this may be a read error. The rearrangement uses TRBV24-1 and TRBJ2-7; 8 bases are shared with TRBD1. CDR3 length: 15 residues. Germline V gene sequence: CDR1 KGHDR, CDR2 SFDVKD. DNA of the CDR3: TGTGTCACCAGTGATTTAGGACAGGGCCACGGCGAGCAGTACTTC. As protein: CVTSDLGQGHGEQYF.

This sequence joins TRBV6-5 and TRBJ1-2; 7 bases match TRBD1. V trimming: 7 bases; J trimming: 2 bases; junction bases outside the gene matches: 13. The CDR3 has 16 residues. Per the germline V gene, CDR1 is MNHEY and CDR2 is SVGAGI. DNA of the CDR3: TGTGCCAGCACTATAGGACAGGATAACCTGAACTATGGCTACACCTTC. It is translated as CASTIGQDNLNYGYTF.

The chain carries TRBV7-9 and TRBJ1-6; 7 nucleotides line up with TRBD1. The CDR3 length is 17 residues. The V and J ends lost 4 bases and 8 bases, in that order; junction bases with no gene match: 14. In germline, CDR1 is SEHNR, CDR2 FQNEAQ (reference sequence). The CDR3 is CASSWPTGTSIDSPLHF. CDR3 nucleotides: TGTGCCAGCAGCTGGCCGACAGGGACTAGTATAGATTCACCCCTCCACTTT.

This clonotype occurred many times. The CDR3 loop is CASSYVGQPQHF. CDR3 coding DNA: TGTGCCAGCAGCTACGTTGGGCAGCCCCAGCATTTT. This rearrangement joins TRBV7-8 to TRBJ1-5; D gene uncertain. V lost 4 bases to trimming and J lost 7 bases, with 8 bases between them. In germline, CDR1 is SGHVS, CDR2 FQNEAQ. The CDR3 covers 12 residues.

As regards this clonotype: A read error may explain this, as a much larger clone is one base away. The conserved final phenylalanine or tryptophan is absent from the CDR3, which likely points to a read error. CDR3 residues: CATSRQRDTEAFL. DNA for the CDR3: TGTGCCACCAGCAGGCAGCGGGACACTGAAGCTTTCCTT. The V gene is TRBV15, the J gene TRBJ1-1, with D uncertain. The CDR3 is made up of 13 amino acids. Germline-derived CDR1 and CDR2 are LNHNV and YYDKDF (reference sequence). V lost 3 bases and J lost 3, with 8 bases in between.

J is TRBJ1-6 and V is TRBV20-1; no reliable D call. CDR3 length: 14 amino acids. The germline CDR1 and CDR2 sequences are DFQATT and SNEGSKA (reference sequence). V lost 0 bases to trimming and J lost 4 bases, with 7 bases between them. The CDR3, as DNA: TGCAGTGCTAGAGACCAGGAATATAATTCACCCCTCCACTTT. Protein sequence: CSARDQEYNSPLHF.

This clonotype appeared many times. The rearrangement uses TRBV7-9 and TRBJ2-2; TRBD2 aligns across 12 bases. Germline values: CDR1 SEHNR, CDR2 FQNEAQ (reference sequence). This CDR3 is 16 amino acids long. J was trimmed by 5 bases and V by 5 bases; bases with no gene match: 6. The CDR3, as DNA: TGTGCCAGCAGCCGGACTAGCGGGATTGGTACCGGGGAGCTGTTTTTT. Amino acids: CASSRTSGIGTGELFF. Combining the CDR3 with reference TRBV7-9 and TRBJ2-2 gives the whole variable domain DTGVSQNPRHKITKRGQNVTFRCDPISEHNRLYWYRQTLGQGPEFLTYFQNEAQLEKSRLLSDRFSAERPKGSFSTLEIQRTEQGDSAMYLCASSRTSGIGTGELFFGEGSRLTVL.

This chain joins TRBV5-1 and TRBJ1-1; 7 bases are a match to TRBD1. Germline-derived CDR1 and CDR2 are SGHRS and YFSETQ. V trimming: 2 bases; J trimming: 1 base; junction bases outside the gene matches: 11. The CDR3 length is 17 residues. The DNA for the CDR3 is TGCGCCAGCAGCTTTAGTCCGGGACAGCATTCGAACACTGAAGCTTTCTTT. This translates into CASSFSPGQHSNTEAFF.

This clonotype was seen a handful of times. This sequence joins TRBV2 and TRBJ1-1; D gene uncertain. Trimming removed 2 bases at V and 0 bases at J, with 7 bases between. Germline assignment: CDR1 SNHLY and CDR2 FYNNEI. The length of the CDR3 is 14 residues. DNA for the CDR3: TGTGCCAGCAGTGAAAGGCGGATGAACACTGAAGCTTTCTTT. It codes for CASSERRMNTEAFF.

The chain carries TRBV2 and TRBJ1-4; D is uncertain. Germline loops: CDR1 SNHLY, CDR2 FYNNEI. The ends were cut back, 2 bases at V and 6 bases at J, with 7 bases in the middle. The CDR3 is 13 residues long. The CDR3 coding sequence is TGTGCCAGCAGTGAACTGGCAGATGAAAAACTGTTTTTT. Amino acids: CASSELADEKLFF.

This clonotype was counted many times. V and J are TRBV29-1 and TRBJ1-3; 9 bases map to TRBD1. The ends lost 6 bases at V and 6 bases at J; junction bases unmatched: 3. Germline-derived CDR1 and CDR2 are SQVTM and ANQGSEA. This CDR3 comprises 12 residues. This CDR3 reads CSVRTGANTIYF. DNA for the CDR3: TGCAGCGTCAGGACAGGGGCAAACACCATATATTTT.

The CDR3 protein is CASSLEDQGVGQPQHF. CDR3 sequence (DNA): TGTGCCAGCAGCTTAGAAGACCAGGGGGTAGGTCAGCCCCAGCATTTT. The rearrangement joins TRBV7-9 to TRBJ1-5; 7 bases are shared with TRBD1. CDR1 and CDR2 (germline): SEHNR, FQNEAQ (reference sequence). With V trimmed by 1 base and J by 6 bases, 9 bases remained unmatched. CDR3 length: 16 residues.

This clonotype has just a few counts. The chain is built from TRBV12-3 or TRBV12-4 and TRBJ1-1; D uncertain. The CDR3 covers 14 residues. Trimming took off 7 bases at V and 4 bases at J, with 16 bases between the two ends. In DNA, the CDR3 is TGTGCCAGCACCCCCCGCAGACAAAGCACTGAAGCTTTCTTT. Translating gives CASTPRRQSTEAFF.

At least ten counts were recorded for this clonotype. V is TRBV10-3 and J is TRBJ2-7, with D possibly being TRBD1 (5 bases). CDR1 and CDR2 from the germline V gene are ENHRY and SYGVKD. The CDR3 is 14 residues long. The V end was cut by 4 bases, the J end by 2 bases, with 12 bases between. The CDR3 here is CAISGQQLAYEQYF. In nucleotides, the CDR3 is TGTGCCATCAGTGGACAGCAACTGGCCTACGAGCAGTACTTC.

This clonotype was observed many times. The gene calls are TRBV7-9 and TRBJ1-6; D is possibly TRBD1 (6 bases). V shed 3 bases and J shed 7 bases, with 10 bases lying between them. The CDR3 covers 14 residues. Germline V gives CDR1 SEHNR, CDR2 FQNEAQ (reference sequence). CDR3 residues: CASSLDSNNSPLHF. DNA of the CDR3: TGTGCCAGCAGCTTGGACAGCAACAATTCACCCCTCCACTTT.

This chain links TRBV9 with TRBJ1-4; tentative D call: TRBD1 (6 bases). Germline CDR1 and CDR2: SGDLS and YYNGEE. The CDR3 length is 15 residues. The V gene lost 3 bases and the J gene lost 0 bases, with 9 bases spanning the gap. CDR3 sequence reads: CASSEGEATNEKLFF. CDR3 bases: TGTGCCAGCAGCGAGGGGGAGGCAACTAATGAAAAACTGTTTTTT.

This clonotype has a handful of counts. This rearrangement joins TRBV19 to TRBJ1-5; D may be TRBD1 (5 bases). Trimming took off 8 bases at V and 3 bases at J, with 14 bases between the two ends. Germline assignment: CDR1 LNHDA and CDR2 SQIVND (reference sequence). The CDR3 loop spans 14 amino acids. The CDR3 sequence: CASCSGGYNQPQHF. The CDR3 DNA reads TGTGCCAGTTGCAGCGGGGGATACAATCAGCCCCAGCATTTT. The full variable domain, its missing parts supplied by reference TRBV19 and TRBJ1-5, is DGGITQSPKYLFRKEGQNVTLSCEQNLNHDAMYWYRQDPGQGLRLIYYSQIVNDFQKGDIAEGYSVSREKKESFPLTVTSAQKNPTAFYLCASCSGGYNQPQHFGDGTRLSIL.

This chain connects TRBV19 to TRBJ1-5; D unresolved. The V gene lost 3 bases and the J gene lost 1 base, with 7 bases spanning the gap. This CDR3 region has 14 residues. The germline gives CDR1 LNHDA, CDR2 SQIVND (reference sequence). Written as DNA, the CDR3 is TGTGCCAGTAGTATGGGTATGAGCAATCAGCCCCAGCATTTT. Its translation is CASSMGMSNQPQHF.

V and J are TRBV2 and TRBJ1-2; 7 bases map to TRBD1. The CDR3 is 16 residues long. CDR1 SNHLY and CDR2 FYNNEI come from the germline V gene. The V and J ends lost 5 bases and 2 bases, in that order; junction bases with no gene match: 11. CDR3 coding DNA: TGTGCCAGCAGTTACCGGGGTGACAGGGCCAACTATGGCTACACCTTC. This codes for CASSYRGDRANYGYTF.

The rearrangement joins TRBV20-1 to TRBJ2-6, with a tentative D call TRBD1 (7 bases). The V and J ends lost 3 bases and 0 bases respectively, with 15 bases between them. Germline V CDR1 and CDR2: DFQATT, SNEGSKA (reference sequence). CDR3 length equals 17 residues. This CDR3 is CSARDRRGFSGANVLTF. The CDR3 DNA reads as TGCAGTGCTAGGGACAGGAGGGGCTTCTCTGGGGCCAACGTCCTGACTTTC.

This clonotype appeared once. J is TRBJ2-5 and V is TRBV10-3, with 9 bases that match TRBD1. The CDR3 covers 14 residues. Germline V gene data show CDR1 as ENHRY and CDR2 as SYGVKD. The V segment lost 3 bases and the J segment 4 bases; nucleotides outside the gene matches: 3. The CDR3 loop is CAISDPGQGETQYF. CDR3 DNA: TGTGCCATCAGTGATCCGGGACAGGGAGAGACCCAGTACTTC.

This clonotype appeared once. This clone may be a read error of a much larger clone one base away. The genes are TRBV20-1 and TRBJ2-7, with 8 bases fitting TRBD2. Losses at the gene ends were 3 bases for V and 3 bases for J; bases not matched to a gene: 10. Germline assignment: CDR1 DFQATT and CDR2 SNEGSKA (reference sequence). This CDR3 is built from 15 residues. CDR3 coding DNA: TGCAGTGCTAGGGGTGGTAAGCGGGAGTTCTACGAGCAGTACTTC. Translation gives CSARGGKREFYEQYF.

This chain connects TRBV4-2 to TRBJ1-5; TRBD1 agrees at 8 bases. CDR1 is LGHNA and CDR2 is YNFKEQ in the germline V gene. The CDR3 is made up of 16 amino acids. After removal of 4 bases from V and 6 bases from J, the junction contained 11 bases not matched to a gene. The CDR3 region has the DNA TGTGCCAGCAGCCCTGTCATGACAGGGGTTGCTCAGCCCCAGCATTTT. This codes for CASSPVMTGVAQPQHF.